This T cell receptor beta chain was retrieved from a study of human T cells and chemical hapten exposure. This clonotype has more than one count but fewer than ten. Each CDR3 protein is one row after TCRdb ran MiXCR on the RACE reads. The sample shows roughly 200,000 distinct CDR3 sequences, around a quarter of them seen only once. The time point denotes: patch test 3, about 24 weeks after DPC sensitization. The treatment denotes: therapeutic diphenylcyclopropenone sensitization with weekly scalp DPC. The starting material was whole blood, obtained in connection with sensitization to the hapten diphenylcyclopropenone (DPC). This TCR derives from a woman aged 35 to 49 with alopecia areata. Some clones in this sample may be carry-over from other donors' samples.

The CDR3 DNA follows: TGCAGTGCTCGACAGGGGGCCGAGACATCACCCCTCCACTTT. Its translation is CSARQGAETSPLHF. The rearrangement joins TRBV20-1 to TRBJ1-6; 10 bases agree with TRBD1. The CDR3 length is 14 residues. Germline values: CDR1 DFQATT, CDR2 SNEGSKA (reference sequence). After removal of 5 bases from V and 10 bases from J, the junction contained 8 bases not matched to a gene.